This T cell receptor beta chain is from a study of blood T cell repertoires in COVID-19. Study-level information: COVID-19 samples from acute and convalescent phases originated in the United States, Italy and Spain. PBMCs, B-cell-depleted T cells, or T cells provided the cDNA or gDNA that made up the material.

This clone appeared a single time. The CDR3 extends over 13 amino acids. The V and J ends lost 6 bases and 11 bases respectively, with 19 bases between them. The V gene's germline CDR1 is SEHNR and CDR2 FQNEAQ (reference sequence). Original handling: Scientists estimated how many nucleated cells there were by amplifying reference gene primers. Profiling relied on immunoSEQ multiplex PCR, and the TCRdb table lists in-frame clones only, not all of them. For V, J and clone size, that table is used; D and trimming come from the DNA. Of hundreds of thousands of clones in the sample, approximately 85% are singletons; the top ten hold 4% to 5%.

The chain recombines TRBV7-9 with TRBJ1-1; D possibly corresponds to TRBD1 (6 bases). The TCR was taken from a woman in her 70s with acute or convalescent COVID-19. The sample comprised peripheral blood. The CDR3 reads CASSTQGKGLAFF. The DNA for the CDR3 is TGTGCCAGCAGTACACAGGGAAAAGGACTCGCTTTCTTT.